What follows describes a single TCR beta chain. Its antigen is not known. Produced via immunoSEQ multiplex PCR; TCRdb's table is partial and in-frame only. The sample has roughly 520,000 clones; more than 95% are singletons. These data belong to a study of shared clonotypes between healthy human individuals. Germline CDR1 is MDHEN and CDR2 is SYDVKM. The length of the CDR3 is 16 residues. V gave up 6 bases and J gave up 4 bases, with 19 bases separating them. Regarding the study as a whole: An effect of sequencing depth on clonotype sharing among donors was expected.

This receptor was obtained from a woman in her twenties or thirties in good health. The gene calls are TRBV28 and TRBJ1-5, with D maybe TRBD1 (6 bases). Sequencing was performed on naive CD4+ T cells sorted from blood. The subset is: CD45RA+ positively selected. The chain's CDR3 is CASSPTGSGLNQPQHF. Here the CDR3 DNA reads TGTGCCAGCAGCCCAACAGGGAGCGGCTTGAATCAGCCCCAGCATTTT.